A single sample gave rise to the 32 T cell receptor beta chains below, sequenced in a study of cytomegalovirus exposure and HLA in healthy donors. PCR was performed using 60 Vbeta and 13 Jbeta primers. Some clones are missing from TCRdb's copy, which holds only in-frame ones; the method was immunoSEQ multiplex PCR. There are 90,000 to 150,000 clones in the sample; 77% occur only once, and around 4.9% lies in the top ten. The source material was PBMCs. These receptors were collected from a man aged 45-65 years in good health and CMV-seropositive.

The V and J genes are TRBV5-1 and TRBJ1-1, with D possibly being TRBD1 (6 bases). The V gene lost 6 bases and the J gene lost 5 bases, with 11 bases spanning the gap. This CDR3 region has 12 residues. From germline, CDR1 is SGHRS and CDR2 YFSETQ. In DNA form, the CDR3 reads TGCGCCAGCAAACAGGGTCCAACTGAAGCTTTCTTT. Its protein product is CASKQGPTEAFF.

The genes are TRBV6-1 and TRBJ1-5; 7 bases map to TRBD1. The CDR3 is made up of 15 amino acids. The V segment lost 9 bases and the J segment 7 bases; nucleotides outside the gene matches: 15. Germline values: CDR1 MNHNS, CDR2 SASEGT. As DNA, the CDR3 is TGTGCCAGTAGACCCCGGCTGGGACAGTCGCAGCCCCAGCATTTT. It codes for CASRPRLGQSQPQHF.

This sequence joins TRBV11-2 and TRBJ1-5; weak D call: TRBD1 (6 bases). The germline V and J ends were trimmed by 6 bases and 4 bases, with 13 bases remaining between them. Germline-derived CDR1 and CDR2 are SGHAT and FQNNGV. CDR3 length equals 14 residues. CDR3 nucleotides: TGTGCCAGCAGTCTTGGGACACCAAATCAGCCCCAGCATTTT. It codes for CASSLGTPNQPQHF.

The sample holds one count of this clone. The chain combines TRBV4-1 with TRBJ2-3; TRBD1 might be the D (6 bases). The germline V gene has CDR1 MGHRA and CDR2 YSYEKL. V dropped 0 bases and J dropped 0 bases, with 13 bases sitting between them. The CDR3 sequence is 17 residues long. This chain's CDR3 is CASSQENPGASTDTQYF. CDR3 DNA: TGCGCCAGCAGCCAAGAGAACCCAGGGGCTAGCACAGATACGCAGTATTTT.

J is TRBJ1-2 and V is TRBV14; 9 positions agree with TRBD1. The CDR3 runs to 15 residues. The germline CDR1 and CDR2 sequences are SGHDN and FVKESK. The junction had 8 bases not matched to a gene; V was cut back by 3 bases and J by 6 bases. The CDR3 loop reads CASSQASGTGNGYTF. DNA of the CDR3: TGTGCCAGCAGCCAGGCATCCGGGACAGGGAATGGCTACACCTTC.

V and J are TRBV2 and TRBJ2-1; possibly TRBD2 for D (5 bases). The CDR3 loop spans 14 amino acids. Between the trimmed V and J ends, which lost 3 bases and 5 bases, there was a span of 11 bases. Germline assignment: CDR1 SNHLY and CDR2 FYNNEI. The CDR3 spells CASSERGPNNEQFF. The CDR3 DNA reads as TGTGCCAGCAGTGAGAGAGGGCCTAACAATGAGCAGTTCTTC.

The rearrangement joins TRBV5-1 to TRBJ2-7; D remains unclear. This CDR3 is built from 12 residues. The V and J ends lost 1 base and 1 base respectively, with 3 bases between them. Germline CDR1 and CDR2: SGHRS and YFSETQ. The CDR3 bases are TGCGCCAGCAGCTTGCCTTCCTACGAGCAGTACTTC. This gives the protein CASSLPSYEQYF.

The chain recombines TRBV7-2 with TRBJ2-7, with 12 bases matching TRBD2. The germline V gene encodes CDR1 SGHTA and CDR2 FQGNSA. This CDR3 has 17 residues. The trim removed 2 bases at V and 4 bases at J, leaving 9 bases unmatched. CDR3 coding DNA: TGTGCCAGCAGCTTAAGTCCCCTAGCGGGAGGGCCTTACGAGCAGTACTTC. Encoded protein: CASSLSPLAGGPYEQYF. Together with reference TRBV7-2 and TRBJ2-7, the CDR3 gives the full variable domain: GAGVSQSPSNKVTEKGKDVELRCDPISGHTALYWYRQSLGQGLEFLIYFQGNSAPDKSGLPSDRFSAERTGGSVSTLTIQRTQQEDSAVYLCASSLSPLAGGPYEQYFGPGTRLTVT.

The table lists this clone with a few counts. The V gene is TRBV30, the J gene TRBJ1-3; possibly TRBD1 for D (6 bases). With 6 bases removed from V and 4 bases from J, the gap between germline ends came to 19 bases. The CDR3 sequence is 15 residues long. CDR1 is GTSNPN, CDR2 SVGIG, per germline (reference sequence). CDR3 region: CACSRDTARGNTIYF. The CDR3, as DNA: TGTGCCTGTTCGAGGGACACGGCCAGGGGAAACACCATATATTTT.

This chain joins TRBV2 and TRBJ1-1, with D possibly being TRBD1 (6 bases). Germline loops: CDR1 SNHLY, CDR2 FYNNEI. V was shortened by 2 bases and J by 4 bases, with 11 bases between the two germline ends. This CDR3 is 14 amino acids long. Here the CDR3 DNA reads TGTGCCAGCAGTGAATTGAGGGGGGGCACTGAAGCTTTCTTT. This encodes CASSELRGGTEAFF.

This clone has just one count. The genes are TRBV2 and TRBJ1-6, with TRBD1 matching over 7 bases. This CDR3 comprises 16 residues. Germline CDR1 reads SNHLY; CDR2 reads FYNNEI. With V trimmed by 10 bases and J by 7 bases, 16 bases remained unmatched. The CDR3 reads CATAQQATGQNSPLHF. Here the CDR3 DNA reads TGTGCCACCGCACAACAGGCGACAGGGCAGAATTCACCCCTCCACTTT.

This sequence joins TRBV2 and TRBJ2-1, with D tentatively TRBD2 (6 bases). The germline CDR1 and CDR2 sequences are SNHLY and FYNNEI. The CDR3 contains 16 residues. The V end was cut by 6 bases, the J end by 10 bases, with 25 bases between. The CDR3 DNA sequence: TGTGCCAGCAGAACCGGGACGGAGGGGACTTGGGTGGAGCAGTTCTTC. This encodes CASRTGTEGTWVEQFF.

The CDR3 sequence: CASGYRGQTGELFF. As DNA, the CDR3 is TGTGCCAGTGGTTACAGGGGGCAGACCGGGGAGCTGTTTTTT. The chain couples TRBV19 to TRBJ2-2, with TRBD1 matching 9 bases. With 8 bases clipped from V and 5 bases from J, the junction kept 6 bases outside the gene matches. The CDR3 spans 14 residues. Germline V gene sequence: CDR1 LNHDA, CDR2 SQIVND (reference sequence).

The rearrangement links TRBV5-1 to TRBJ2-5; TRBD1 agrees at 7 bases. CDR1 SGHRS and CDR2 YFSETQ come from the germline V gene. The V gene end was trimmed by 4 bases and the J gene end by 5 bases; junction bases not matched to a gene: 11. The CDR3 consists of 15 residues. The chain's CDR3 is CASSRTGQNAETQYF. Here the CDR3 DNA reads TGCGCCAGCAGCCGGACGGGACAGAACGCTGAGACCCAGTACTTC.

Concerning this clone: One end of the junction fails to match germline, which may point to a read error. The sample has other DNA sequences that encode this CDR3 too. V and J are TRBV7-2 and TRBJ1-6; 7 nucleotides line up with TRBD1. The CDR3 totals 19 residues. CDR1 is SGHTA, CDR2 FQGNSA, per germline. The chain's CDR3 is CASSRHRRDSEPLNSPLHF. CDR3 DNA sequence: TGTGCCAGCAGTCGACACAGACGGGACAGCGAACCGCTTAATTCCCCCCTCCACTTT. The full variable domain, its missing parts supplied by reference TRBV7-2 and TRBJ1-6, is GAGVSQSPSNKVTEKGKDVELRCDPISGHTALYWYRQSLGQGLEFLIYFQGNSAPDKSGLPSDRFSAERTGGSVSTLTIQRTQQEDSAVYLCASSRHRRDSEPLNSPLHFGNGTRLTVT.

To note about this clone: The same CDR3 also results from other DNA sequences found in this sample. This sequence joins TRBV5-1 and TRBJ1-2; D is undetermined. This CDR3 is 14 amino acids long. From germline, CDR1 is SGHRS and CDR2 YFSETQ. V gave up 0 bases and J gave up 0 bases, with 6 bases separating them. CDR3 DNA sequence: TGCGCCAGCAGCTTGGATACAGCTAACTATGGCTACACCTTC. Translated: CASSLDTANYGYTF.

CDR3 bases: TGTGCCAGCAGCTTAGGTGACAGGGATACGCAGTATTTT. Amino acids: CASSLGDRDTQYF. The V call is TRBV11-2, the J call TRBJ2-3, with D possibly matching TRBD1 (6 bases). Per germline, CDR1 SGHAT and CDR2 FQNNGV. Trimming shortened V by 1 base and J by 6 bases, and 8 bases separated the two germline ends. The CDR3 contains 13 residues.

A few counts support this clone. The rearrangement uses TRBV7-8 and TRBJ2-2; 14 bases line up with TRBD2. Trimming took 4 bases from V and 12 from J; bases not matched to a gene: 4. Germline V gives CDR1 SGHVS, CDR2 FQNEAQ. The CDR3 runs to 14 residues. The CDR3 region is CASSSGLAGVQLFF. In DNA form, the CDR3 reads TGTGCCAGCAGCTCGGGACTAGCGGGAGTTCAGCTGTTTTTT.

The rearrangement uses TRBV7-9 and TRBJ1-2, with 7 bases lining up with TRBD1. V dropped 2 bases and J dropped 8; count of bases not matched to a gene: 11. CDR1 is SEHNR, CDR2 FQNEAQ, per germline (reference sequence). The CDR3 has 15 residues. The DNA for the CDR3 is TGTGCCAGCAGCTTAAAAGGCGGCAGGGGGATCGGCTACACCTTC. Protein: CASSLKGGRGIGYTF.

The genes are TRBV6-1 and TRBJ2-1; TRBD1 is a possible D gene (5 bases). The CDR3 extends over 13 amino acids. Germline V gene lookup returns CDR1 MNHNS and CDR2 SASEGT. V shed 2 bases and J shed 8 bases, with 10 bases lying between them. DNA for the CDR3: TGTGCCAGCAGTGAATCAGGGCCGGATGAGCAGTTCTTC. Translating it yields CASSESGPDEQFF.

The V gene is TRBV19, the J gene TRBJ2-1, with a tentative D call TRBD2 (6 bases). Trimming shortened V by 6 bases and J by 3 bases, and 6 bases separated the two germline ends. Germline CDR1 reads LNHDA; CDR2 reads SQIVND (reference sequence). CDR3 length: 12 residues. CDR3 amino acids: CASSGSYNEQFF. The CDR3 bases are TGTGCCAGTAGCGGGAGCTACAATGAGCAGTTCTTC. Looking up the rest from reference TRBV19 and TRBJ2-1 gives the full variable domain: DGGITQSPKYLFRKEGQNVTLSCEQNLNHDAMYWYRQDPGQGLRLIYYSQIVNDFQKGDIAEGYSVSREKKESFPLTVTSAQKNPTAFYLCASSGSYNEQFFGPGTRLTVL.

The chain couples TRBV27 to TRBJ1-1; D call uncertain. Trimming cost V 7 bases and J 0 bases, with 15 bases left between them. Germline V gene data show CDR1 as MNHEY and CDR2 as SMNVEV (reference sequence). This CDR3 has 15 amino acids. CDR3 protein: CASTPWPQVNTEAFF. DNA for the CDR3: TGTGCCAGCACCCCATGGCCCCAAGTGAACACTGAAGCTTTCTTT.

The J gene is TRBJ2-1, the V gene TRBV5-8; 7 bases line up with TRBD1. With V trimmed by 6 bases and J by 3 bases, 12 bases remained unmatched. This CDR3 is built from 16 residues. Germline-derived CDR1 and CDR2 are SGHTS and YDEGEE. The CDR3 region has the DNA TGTGCCAGCACCCACCTTCGGTCAGGGGGCTACAATGAGCAGTTCTTC. Translation gives CASTHLRSGGYNEQFF.

The V and J genes are TRBV6-5 and TRBJ2-5, with D possibly being TRBD1 (6 bases). V lost 0 bases to trimming and J lost 4 bases, with 12 bases between them. CDR3 length: 15 amino acids. CDR1 and CDR2 (germline): MNHEY, SVGAGI. CDR3 residues: CASSYSTGAVETQYF. CDR3 coding DNA: TGTGCCAGCAGTTACTCGACAGGTGCGGTAGAGACCCAGTACTTC.

This clone has a handful of counts. J is TRBJ2-3 and V is TRBV27; 7 bases match TRBD2. Trimming removed 4 bases from V and 8 bases from J; junction bases left unmatched: 9. Germline CDR1 reads MNHEY; CDR2 reads SMNVEV (reference sequence). The CDR3 covers 14 residues. DNA for the CDR3: TGTGCCAGCAGTTATCCTAGCGGAGTCGGTACGCAGTATTTT. It encodes CASSYPSGVGTQYF.

This clone appeared a single time. The chain has TRBV5-1 and TRBJ2-3; 14 nucleotides agree with TRBD2. Germline V CDR1 and CDR2: SGHRS, YFSETQ. Unmatched junction bases numbered 4, after V lost 4 bases and J lost 3 bases. The length of the CDR3 is 16 residues. The CDR3 DNA reads as TGCGCCAGCAGCCCCAGACTAGCGGGAGGGACAGATACGCAGTATTTT. Residues: CASSPRLAGGTDTQYF.

The J gene is TRBJ1-2, the V gene TRBV19; D unresolved. The CDR3 consists of 13 residues. With 4 bases removed from V and 5 bases from J, the gap between germline ends came to 11 bases. Germline V gene sequence: CDR1 LNHDA, CDR2 SQIVND (reference sequence). CDR3 bases: TGTGCCAGTAGTACGGTGGCCGGGTATGGCTACACCTTC. This translates into CASSTVAGYGYTF.

In nucleotides, the CDR3 is TGCGCCAGCAGCCAAGGCCATTTTCAGGGTCAGCCCCAGCATTTT. Translation gives CASSQGHFQGQPQHF. This chain joins TRBV4-3 and TRBJ1-5; a weak D match, TRBD1 (5 bases). This CDR3 spans 15 amino acids. V was shortened by 1 base and J by 6 bases, with 13 bases between the two germline ends. The germline CDR1 and CDR2 sequences are LGHNA and YSLEER.

This rearrangement joins TRBV5-1 to TRBJ2-3; possibly TRBD2 for D (6 bases). This CDR3 contains 15 residues. CDR1 and CDR2 from the germline V gene are SGHRS and YFSETQ. V was cut by 4 bases and J by 0 bases, with 12 bases left in between. Here the CDR3 reads CASSASATSTDTQYF. The CDR3 nucleotides are TGCGCCAGCAGCGCTAGCGCGACAAGCACAGATACGCAGTATTTT.

The sample holds a few counts of this clone. The genes are TRBV21-1 and TRBJ1-1; the table's D call TRBD1 went unverified against the DNA. TRBV21-1 is assigned pseudogene status. The CDR3 runs to 15 residues. The CDR3 reads CASSSHRTDLPEAFF. The CDR3 DNA sequence: TGTGCCAGCAGCAGCCACAGGACAGACCTGCCTGAAGCTTTCTTT.

The chain carries TRBV7-9 and TRBJ2-1, with 14 bases aligning to TRBD2. The V gene end was trimmed by 5 bases and the J gene end by 0 bases; junction bases not matched to a gene: 9. The CDR3 consists of 19 residues. CDR1 is SEHNR, CDR2 FQNEAQ, per germline (reference sequence). DNA of the CDR3: TGTGCCAGCAGCCGTCAGGGGACTAGCGGGAGTGGCTCCTACAATGAGCAGTTCTTC. As protein: CASSRQGTSGSGSYNEQFF.

The rearrangement joins TRBV21-1 to TRBJ2-5; TRBD1, as called in the table, went unchecked against the DNA. TRBV21-1 is assigned pseudogene status. The CDR3 totals 14 residues. CDR3 loop: CASSKGQAQETQYF. CDR3 in DNA: TGTGCCAGCAGCAAAGGACAGGCCCAAGAGACCCAGTACTTC.